This T cell receptor beta chain was recorded in a study of blood T cell repertoires in COVID-19. Study-wide background: The cDNA or gDNA used as material had been derived from T cells, B-cell-depleted T cells, or PBMCs.

V lost 0 bases, J lost 3 bases, and 4 bases stayed unmatched. This CDR3 is built from 16 residues. Germline V gives CDR1 MGHRA, CDR2 YSYEKL. Original methodology: Quantification of nucleated cells was approximated via reference gene primer amplification. Some clones are missing from TCRdb's copy, which holds only in-frame ones; the method was immunoSEQ multiplex PCR. V and J calls and clone size follow that table, whereas D and trimming were derived from the DNA. The sample contains around 230,000 clones, 80% to 85% of which appear only once. V gene TRBV4-1 combines with J gene TRBJ2-4, with TRBD2 identical over 8 bases. Sequences were obtained from peripheral blood. This TCR was sampled from a man aged 35 to 55 with acute or convalescent COVID-19. The CDR3 nucleotides are TGCGCCAGCAGCCAAGACGCGGGGGGCGTCAAAAACATTCAGTACTTC. Its translation: CASSQDAGGVKNIQYF.